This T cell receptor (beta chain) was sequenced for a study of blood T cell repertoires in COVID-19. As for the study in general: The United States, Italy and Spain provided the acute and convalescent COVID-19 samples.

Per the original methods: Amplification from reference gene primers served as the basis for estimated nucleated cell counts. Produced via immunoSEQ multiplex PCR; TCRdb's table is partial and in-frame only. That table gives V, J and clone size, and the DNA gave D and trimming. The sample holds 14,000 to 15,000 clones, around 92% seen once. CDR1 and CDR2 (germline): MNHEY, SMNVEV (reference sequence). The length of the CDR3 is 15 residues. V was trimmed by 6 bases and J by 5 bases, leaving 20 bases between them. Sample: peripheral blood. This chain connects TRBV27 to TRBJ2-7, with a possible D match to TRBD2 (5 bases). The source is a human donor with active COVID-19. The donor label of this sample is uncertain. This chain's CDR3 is CASRAVRKEANEQYF. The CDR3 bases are TGTGCCAGCAGGGCGGTACGTAAGGAGGCGAACGAGCAGTACTTC.